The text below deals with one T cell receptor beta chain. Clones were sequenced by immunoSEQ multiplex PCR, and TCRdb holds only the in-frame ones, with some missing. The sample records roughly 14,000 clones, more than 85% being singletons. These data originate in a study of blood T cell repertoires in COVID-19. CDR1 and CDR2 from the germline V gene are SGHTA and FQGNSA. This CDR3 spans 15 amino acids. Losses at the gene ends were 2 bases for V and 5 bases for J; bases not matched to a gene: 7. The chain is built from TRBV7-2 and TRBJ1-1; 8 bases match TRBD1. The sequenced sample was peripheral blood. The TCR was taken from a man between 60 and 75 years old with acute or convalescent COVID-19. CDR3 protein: CASSLKGQGGTEAFF. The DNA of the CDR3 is TGTGCCAGCAGCTTAAAAGGACAGGGCGGTACTGAAGCTTTCTTT.